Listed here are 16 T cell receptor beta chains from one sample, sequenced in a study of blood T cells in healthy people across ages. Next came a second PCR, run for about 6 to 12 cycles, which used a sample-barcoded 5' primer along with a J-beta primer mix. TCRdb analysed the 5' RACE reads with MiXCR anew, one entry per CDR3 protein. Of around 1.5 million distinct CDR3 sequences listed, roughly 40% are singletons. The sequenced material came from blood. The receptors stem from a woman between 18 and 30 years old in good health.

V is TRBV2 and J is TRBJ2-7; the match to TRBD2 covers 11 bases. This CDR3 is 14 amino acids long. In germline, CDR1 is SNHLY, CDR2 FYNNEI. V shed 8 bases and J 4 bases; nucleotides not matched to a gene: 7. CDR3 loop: CASVGLAGTYEQYF. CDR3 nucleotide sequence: TGTGCCAGCGTCGGACTAGCGGGTACTTACGAGCAGTACTTC.

In DNA, the CDR3 is TGTGCCAGCAGCGCAACCGACAGGGGCACCTACGAGCAGTACTTC. It translates to CASSATDRGTYEQYF. The J gene is TRBJ2-7, the V gene TRBV7-6; 8 bases are shared with TRBD1. CDR3 length equals 15 residues. V trimming: 5 bases; J trimming: 2 bases; junction bases outside the gene matches: 8. The germline gives CDR1 SGHVS, CDR2 FNYEAQ.

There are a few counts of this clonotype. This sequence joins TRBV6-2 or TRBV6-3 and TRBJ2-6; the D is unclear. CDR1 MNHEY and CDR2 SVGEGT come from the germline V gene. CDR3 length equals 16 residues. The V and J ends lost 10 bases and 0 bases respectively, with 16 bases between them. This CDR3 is CATKRTENSGANVLTF. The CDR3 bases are TGTGCCACCAAGAGGACGGAGAACTCTGGGGCCAACGTCCTGACTTTC.

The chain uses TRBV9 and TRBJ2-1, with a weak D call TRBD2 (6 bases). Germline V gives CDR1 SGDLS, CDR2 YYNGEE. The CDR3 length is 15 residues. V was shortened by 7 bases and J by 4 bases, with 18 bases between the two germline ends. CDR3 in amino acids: CASFEPGLSYNEQFF. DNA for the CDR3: TGTGCCAGCTTCGAGCCGGGACTTTCATACAATGAGCAGTTCTTC.

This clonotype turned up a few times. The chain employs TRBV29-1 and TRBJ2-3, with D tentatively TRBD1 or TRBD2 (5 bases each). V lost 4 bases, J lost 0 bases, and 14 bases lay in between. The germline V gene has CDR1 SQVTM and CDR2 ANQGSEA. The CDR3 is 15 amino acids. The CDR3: CSVVPGGSSTDTQYF. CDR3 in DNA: TGCAGCGTTGTCCCTGGGGGTTCTAGCACAGATACGCAGTATTTT.

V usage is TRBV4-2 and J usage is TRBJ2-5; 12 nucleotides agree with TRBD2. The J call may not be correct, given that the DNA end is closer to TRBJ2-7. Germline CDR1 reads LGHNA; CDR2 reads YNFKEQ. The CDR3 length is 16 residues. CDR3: CASSQATGLAGSEQYF. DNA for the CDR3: TGTGCCAGCAGCCAAGCGACCGGACTAGCGGGGTCCGAGCAGTACTTC.

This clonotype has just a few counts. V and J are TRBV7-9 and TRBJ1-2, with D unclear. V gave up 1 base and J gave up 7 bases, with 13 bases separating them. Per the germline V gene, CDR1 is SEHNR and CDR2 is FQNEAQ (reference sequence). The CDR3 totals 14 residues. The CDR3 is CASSLVPEASGYTF. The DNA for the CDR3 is TGTGCCAGCAGCTTAGTCCCGGAGGCTAGTGGCTACACCTTC.

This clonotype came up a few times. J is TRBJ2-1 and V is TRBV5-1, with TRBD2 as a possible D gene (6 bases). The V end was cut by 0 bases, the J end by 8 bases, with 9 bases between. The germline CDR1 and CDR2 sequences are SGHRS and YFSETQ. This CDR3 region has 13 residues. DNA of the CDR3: TGCGCCAGCAGCTTGGCGGGAGCGGATGAGCAGTTCTTC. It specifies CASSLAGADEQFF. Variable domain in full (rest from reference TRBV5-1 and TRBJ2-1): KAGVTQTPRYLIKTRGQQVTLSCSPISGHRSVSWYQQTPGQGLQFLFEYFSETQRNKGNFPGRFSGRQFSNSRSEMNVSTLELGDSALYLCASSLAGADEQFFGPGTRLTVL.

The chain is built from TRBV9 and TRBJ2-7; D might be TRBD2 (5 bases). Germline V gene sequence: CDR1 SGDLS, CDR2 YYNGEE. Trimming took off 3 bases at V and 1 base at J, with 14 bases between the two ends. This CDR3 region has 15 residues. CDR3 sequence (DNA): TGTGCCAGCAGCGAGGGAGACTACAATTCCTACGAGCAGTACTTC. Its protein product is CASSEGDYNSYEQYF.

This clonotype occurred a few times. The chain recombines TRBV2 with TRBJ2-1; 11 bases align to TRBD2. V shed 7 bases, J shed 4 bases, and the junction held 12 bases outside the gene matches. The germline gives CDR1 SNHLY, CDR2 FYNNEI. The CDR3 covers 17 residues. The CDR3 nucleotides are TGTGCCAGCACTTCAGAAGGGACTAGCGGTAGATACAATGAGCAGTTCTTC. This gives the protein CASTSEGTSGRYNEQFF.

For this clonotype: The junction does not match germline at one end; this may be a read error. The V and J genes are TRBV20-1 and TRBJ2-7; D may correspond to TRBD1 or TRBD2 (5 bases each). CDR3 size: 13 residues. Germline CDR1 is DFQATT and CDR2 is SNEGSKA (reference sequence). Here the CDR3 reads CSAHPGTSHEQYF. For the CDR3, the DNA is TGCAGTGCTCATCCCGGGACCTCCCACGAGCAGTACTTC.

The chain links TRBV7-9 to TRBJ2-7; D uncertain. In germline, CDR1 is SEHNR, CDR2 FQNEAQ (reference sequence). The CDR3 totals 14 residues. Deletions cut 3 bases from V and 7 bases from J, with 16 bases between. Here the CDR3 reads CASSLVGWTNEQYF. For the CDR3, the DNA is TGTGCCAGCAGCTTGGTGGGCTGGACGAATGAGCAGTACTTC.

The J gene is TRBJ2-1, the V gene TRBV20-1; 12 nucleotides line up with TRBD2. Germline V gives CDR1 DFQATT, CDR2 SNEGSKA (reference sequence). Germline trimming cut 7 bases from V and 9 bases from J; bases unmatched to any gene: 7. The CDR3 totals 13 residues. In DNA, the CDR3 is TGCAGTGGCCCGGGACTAGCGGGTGGTGAGCAGTTCTTC. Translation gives CSGPGLAGGEQFF.

CDR3: CASSVWGGREQFF. The CDR3 nucleotides are TGTGCCAGCAGTGTTTGGGGAGGCAGGGAGCAGTTCTTC. V usage is TRBV2 and J usage is TRBJ2-1, with D perhaps TRBD2 (6 bases). V lost 4 bases and J lost 10, with 14 bases in between. Germline V gene data show CDR1 as SNHLY and CDR2 as FYNNEI. This CDR3 is 13 amino acids long.

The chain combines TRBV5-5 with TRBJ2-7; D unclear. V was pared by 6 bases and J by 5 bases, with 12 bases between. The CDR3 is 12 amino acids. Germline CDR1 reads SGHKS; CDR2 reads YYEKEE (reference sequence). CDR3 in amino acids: CASTPTVNEQYF. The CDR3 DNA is TGTGCCAGCACCCCCACAGTCAACGAGCAGTACTTC.

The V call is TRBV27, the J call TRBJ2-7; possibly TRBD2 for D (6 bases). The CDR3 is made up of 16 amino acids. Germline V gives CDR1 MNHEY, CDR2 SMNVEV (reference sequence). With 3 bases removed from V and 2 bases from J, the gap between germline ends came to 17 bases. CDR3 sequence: CASSLKDPGLPYEQYF. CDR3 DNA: TGTGCCAGCAGTTTGAAGGACCCGGGACTCCCCTACGAGCAGTACTTC.